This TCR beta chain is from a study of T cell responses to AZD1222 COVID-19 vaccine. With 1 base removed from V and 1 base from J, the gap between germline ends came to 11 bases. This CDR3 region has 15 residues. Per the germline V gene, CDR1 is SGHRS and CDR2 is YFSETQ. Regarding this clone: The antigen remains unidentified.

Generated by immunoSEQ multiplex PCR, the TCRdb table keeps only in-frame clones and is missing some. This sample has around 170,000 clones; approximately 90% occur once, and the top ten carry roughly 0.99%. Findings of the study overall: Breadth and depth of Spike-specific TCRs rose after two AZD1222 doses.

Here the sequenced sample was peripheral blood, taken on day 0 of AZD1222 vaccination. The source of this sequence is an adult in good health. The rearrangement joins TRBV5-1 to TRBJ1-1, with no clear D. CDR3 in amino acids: CASSLSTLGNTEAFF. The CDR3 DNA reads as TGCGCCAGCAGCTTGTCAACCTTGGGGAACACTGAAGCTTTCTTT.